These 31 T cell receptor beta chains were all obtained from the same sample, sequenced in a study of T cell changes during pregnancy in multiple sclerosis. Here immunoSEQ multiplex PCR was the method, and the copy in TCRdb shows in-frame clones only, minus some. The sample consists of about 48,000 clones, over 90% of them appearing once. This specimen consisted of CD4+ T cells from peripheral blood mononuclear cells, obtained in the third trimester of pregnancy. The source is a female donor with multiple sclerosis, enrolled in a pregnancy study.

The rearrangement joins TRBV10-3 to TRBJ1-2; D is perhaps TRBD1 (5 bases). The ends were cut back, 9 bases at V and 4 bases at J, with 12 bases in the middle. CDR1 and CDR2 (germline): ENHRY, SYGVKD. The CDR3 spans 12 residues. In nucleotides, the CDR3 is TGTGCCATTCAGCAGGGTCCCTATGGCTACACCTTC. As protein: CAIQQGPYGYTF.

The V and J genes are TRBV19 and TRBJ1-3; 7 nucleotides match TRBD1. This CDR3 contains 15 residues. V was clipped by 6 bases and J by 4 bases; unmatched bases: 9. Germline CDR1 reads LNHDA; CDR2 reads SQIVND (reference sequence). The DNA for the CDR3 is TGTGCCAGTAGGACCGGACAGGTCCGAGGAAACACCATATATTTT. This sequence encodes CASRTGQVRGNTIYF.

CDR3 nucleotides: TGTGCCAGCATTCCGACAGGGGTGGGCGGGGAGCTGTTTTTT. This gives the protein CASIPTGVGGELFF. The J gene is TRBJ2-2, the V gene TRBV6-5; 8 bases map to TRBD1. From germline, CDR1 is MNHEY and CDR2 SVGAGI. CDR3 length: 14 residues. The junction had 8 bases not matched to a gene; V was cut back by 7 bases and J by 7 bases.

This clone was recorded only once. The chain carries TRBV7-9 and TRBJ2-3; a weak D match, TRBD1 (6 bases). CDR3 length equals 14 residues. The V gene lost 6 bases and the J gene lost 4 bases, with 14 bases spanning the gap. The germline V gene encodes CDR1 SEHNR and CDR2 FQNEAQ (reference sequence). This CDR3 reads CASRNRDMADTQYF. The CDR3 bases are TGTGCCAGCAGGAACAGGGATATGGCAGATACGCAGTATTTT.

V is TRBV10-3 and J is TRBJ2-5, with D possibly TRBD2 on 5 matching bases. The germline gives CDR1 ENHRY, CDR2 SYGVKD. The V end was cut by 8 bases, the J end by 5 bases, with 15 bases between. The CDR3 is 13 amino acids. CDR3: CAIGPAPGETQYF. DNA of the CDR3: TGTGCCATCGGGCCCGCACCGGGGGAGACCCAGTACTTC.

V and J are TRBV19 and TRBJ1-5, with 10 bases matching TRBD1. This CDR3 is built from 15 residues. J gave up 7 bases and V 1 base, and 4 bases lay outside the gene matches. The germline V gene has CDR1 LNHDA and CDR2 SQIVND (reference sequence). CDR3 sequence reads: CASSIGQGARQPQHF. CDR3 DNA sequence: TGTGCCAGTAGTATAGGACAGGGGGCACGACAGCCCCAGCATTTT.

The gene calls are TRBV6-1 and TRBJ2-5; 7 bases line up with TRBD2. The trim removed 10 bases at V and 3 bases at J, leaving 5 bases unmatched. The CDR3 contains 12 residues. The V gene's germline CDR1 is MNHNS and CDR2 SASEGT. This CDR3 is CATWDYKETQYF. The CDR3 region has the DNA TGTGCCACCTGGGACTACAAAGAGACCCAGTACTTC.

The rearrangement joins TRBV5-1 to TRBJ2-1, with 11 positions matching TRBD1. Looked up from germline, CDR1 is SGHRS and CDR2 is YFSETQ. With 0 bases clipped from V and 0 bases from J, the junction kept 8 bases outside the gene matches. The CDR3 consists of 19 residues. The CDR3 sequence is CASSLEPDRGLGSYNEQFF. CDR3 nucleotides: TGCGCCAGCAGCTTGGAACCGGACAGGGGGCTGGGCTCCTACAATGAGCAGTTCTTC.

The chain links TRBV7-2 to TRBJ2-5; D is perhaps TRBD2 (6 bases). Germline loops: CDR1 SGHTA, CDR2 FQGNSA. V was pared by 1 base and J by 5 bases, with 20 bases between. CDR3 length: 17 residues. CDR3 DNA sequence: TGTGCCAGCAGCTTAGGAGGCGGGCGGGGCGTAAGGGAGACCCAGTACTTC. Residues: CASSLGGGRGVRETQYF.

The chain joins TRBV5-4 to TRBJ2-3, with D possibly TRBD1 on 5 matching bases. The V gene's germline CDR1 is SGHNT and CDR2 YYREEE (reference sequence). The CDR3 has 14 residues. V was cut by 5 bases and J by 1 base, with 11 bases left in between. CDR3 amino acids: CASRGGRGTDTQYF. In DNA, the CDR3 is TGTGCCAGCAGGGGTGGCAGGGGCACAGATACGCAGTATTTT.

The chain joins TRBV5-6 to TRBJ1-6, with 9 nucleotides matching TRBD1. V shed 0 bases and J 15 bases; nucleotides not matched to a gene: 13. Germline loops: CDR1 SGHDT, CDR2 YYEEEE. This CDR3 comprises 16 residues. Here the CDR3 reads CASSLGGDRAGLGLHF. In DNA form, the CDR3 reads TGTGCCAGCAGCTTGGGTGGGGACAGGGCCGGACTTGGCCTCCACTTT. Looking up the rest from reference TRBV5-6 and TRBJ1-6 gives the full variable domain: DAGVTQSPTHLIKTRGQQVTLRCSPKSGHDTVSWYQQALGQGPQFIFQYYEEEERQRGNFPDRFSGHQFPNYSSELNVNALLLGDSALYLCASSLGGDRAGLGLHFGNGTRLTVT.

V and J are TRBV19 and TRBJ1-4; 8 nucleotides match TRBD1. Germline assignment: CDR1 LNHDA and CDR2 SQIVND (reference sequence). The V gene end was trimmed by 6 bases and the J gene end by 5 bases; junction bases not matched to a gene: 8. The CDR3 has 15 amino acids. CDR3 DNA: TGTGCCAGTAGGCCTACCGGGACAGGAAATGAAAAACTGTTTTTT. The encoded protein is CASRPTGTGNEKLFF.

CDR3 region: CASSRDRVQAFF. In DNA form, the CDR3 reads TGTGCCAGCAGCAGGGACAGGGTCCAAGCTTTCTTT. This rearrangement joins TRBV2 to TRBJ1-1; TRBD1 aligns across 9 bases. Losses at the gene ends were 6 bases for V and 9 bases for J; bases not matched to a gene: 5. The CDR3 spans 12 residues. Germline V gene lookup returns CDR1 SNHLY and CDR2 FYNNEI.

The V call is TRBV9, the J call TRBJ2-7; 7 nucleotides line up with TRBD1. With V trimmed by 4 bases and J by 3 bases, 4 bases remained unmatched. From germline, CDR1 is SGDLS and CDR2 YYNGEE. CDR3 length: 13 amino acids. The CDR3 region is CASSLSGGYEQYF. The CDR3 DNA reads TGTGCCAGCAGCTTGTCAGGGGGCTACGAGCAGTACTTC.

This chain links TRBV7-9 with TRBJ1-1; TRBD1 matches at 8 bases. Trimming removed 1 base from V and 3 bases from J; junction bases left unmatched: 4. Germline-derived CDR1 and CDR2 are SEHNR and FQNEAQ (reference sequence). The CDR3 length is 15 residues. CDR3 sequence: CASSLGQGRDTEAFF. In DNA form, the CDR3 reads TGTGCCAGCAGCTTAGGACAGGGGAGGGACACTGAAGCTTTCTTT.

This chain uses TRBV25-1 with TRBJ2-7; perhaps TRBD1 as D (6 bases). Germline V gene data show CDR1 as MGHDK and CDR2 as SYGVNS. V lost 6 bases to trimming and J lost 7 bases, with 10 bases between them. The CDR3 loop spans 11 amino acids. CDR3 sequence: CASSFTGEQYF. In nucleotides, the CDR3 is TGTGCCAGCAGCTTTACAGGGGAGCAGTACTTC.

This chain uses TRBV7-3 with TRBJ1-1, with unresolved D. V lost 2 bases, J lost 3 bases, and 7 bases lay in between. From germline, CDR1 is SGHTA and CDR2 FQGTGA. There are 13 residues in the CDR3. The CDR3 protein is CASSLDIYTEAFF. The CDR3 DNA reads TGTGCCAGCAGCTTAGACATCTACACTGAAGCTTTCTTT.

J is TRBJ2-5 and V is TRBV7-6; 7 bases are shared with TRBD1. Germline V gene lookup returns CDR1 SGHVS and CDR2 FNYEAQ. J was trimmed by 5 bases and V by 5 bases; bases with no gene match: 5. This CDR3 has 13 residues. As DNA, the CDR3 is TGTGCCAGCAGCCCGAGGGACAGCGAGACCCAGTACTTC. It codes for CASSPRDSETQYF.

V gene TRBV27 combines with J gene TRBJ1-6; D remains unclear. This CDR3 region has 16 residues. Per germline, CDR1 MNHEY and CDR2 SMNVEV (reference sequence). V gave up 5 bases and J gave up 6 bases, with 17 bases separating them. CDR3 amino acids: CASSPLRPGSNSPLHF. CDR3 coding DNA: TGTGCCAGCAGTCCTCTCCGGCCGGGAAGTAATTCACCCCTCCACTTT.

V gene TRBV20-1 combines with J gene TRBJ2-7; TRBD2 might be the D (5 bases). Germline CDR1 DFQATT, CDR2 SNEGSKA (reference sequence). The CDR3 length is 11 residues. The V gene lost 6 bases and the J gene lost 6 bases, with 12 bases spanning the gap. CDR3 sequence: CSAGEGAEQYF. The CDR3 coding sequence is TGCAGTGCAGGCGAGGGAGCCGAGCAGTACTTC.

The chain joins TRBV7-9 to TRBJ1-1; D gene uncertain. The V and J ends lost 5 bases and 1 base respectively, with 5 bases between them. Germline-derived CDR1 and CDR2 are SEHNR and FQNEAQ (reference sequence). This CDR3 has 12 residues. CDR3 protein: CASSRRNTEAFF. The CDR3 DNA sequence: TGTGCCAGCAGCCGTAGGAACACTGAAGCTTTCTTT.

The chain couples TRBV10-2 to TRBJ2-3, with D perhaps TRBD2 (5 bases). The CDR3 consists of 17 residues. Germline assignment: CDR1 WSHSY and CDR2 SAAADI. V lost 0 bases and J lost 0, with 13 bases in between. CDR3 sequence: CASSESGSPSSTDTQYF. The CDR3, as DNA: TGCGCCAGCAGTGAGTCGGGGAGCCCCTCTAGCACAGATACGCAGTATTTT.

This rearrangement joins TRBV5-5 to TRBJ1-6, with 7 nucleotides matching TRBD1. Unmatched junction bases numbered 10, after V lost 4 bases and J lost 0 bases. This CDR3 has 18 residues. Germline CDR1 and CDR2: SGHKS and YYEKEE (reference sequence). Here the CDR3 DNA reads TGTGCCAGCAGCGACCTAATACAGGGGAGCTCCTATAATTCACCCCTCCACTTT. This translates into CASSDLIQGSSYNSPLHF.

V usage is TRBV4-1 and J usage is TRBJ1-4; the match to TRBD1 covers 7 bases. V lost 0 bases and J lost 3; bases outside the gene matches: 4. The CDR3 totals 16 residues. The germline V gene has CDR1 MGHRA and CDR2 YSYEKL. This chain's CDR3 is CASSQDMRGPNEKLFF. The CDR3 bases are TGCGCCAGCAGCCAAGATATGAGGGGGCCTAATGAAAAACTGTTTTTT.

The chain uses TRBV6-5 and TRBJ2-1, with D perhaps matching TRBD1 (6 bases). CDR1 and CDR2 from the germline V gene are MNHEY and SVGAGI. The CDR3 covers 15 residues. Trimming stripped 5 bases from V and 2 bases from J, with 13 bases between. The CDR3 reads CASSATQGPYNEQFF. In DNA, the CDR3 is TGTGCCAGCAGTGCAACCCAGGGGCCCTACAATGAGCAGTTCTTC.

The gene calls are TRBV7-3 and TRBJ2-1; D call uncertain. Per germline, CDR1 SGHTA and CDR2 FQGTGA. The CDR3 runs to 18 residues. V lost 1 base to trimming and J lost 1 base, with 17 bases between them. CDR3 sequence (DNA): TGTGCCAGCAGCTTAATAGGCTGGCAGCTAGATTCCTACAATGAGCAGTTCTTC. Translating it yields CASSLIGWQLDSYNEQFF.

The rearrangement joins TRBV6-1 to TRBJ2-7, with D possibly TRBD1 on 5 matching bases. Deletions cut 5 bases from V and 3 bases from J, with 11 bases between. CDR1 and CDR2 (germline): MNHNS, SASEGT. CDR3 length equals 13 residues. CDR3 sequence: CASSHGHLYEQYF. The CDR3 nucleotides read TGTGCCAGCAGTCACGGACACCTCTACGAGCAGTACTTC.

The chain combines TRBV19 with TRBJ2-5; the D gene is possibly TRBD1 (5 bases). From germline, CDR1 is LNHDA and CDR2 SQIVND (reference sequence). The V end was cut by 2 bases, the J end by 2 bases, with 12 bases between. The CDR3 totals 15 residues. CDR3 protein: CASSILLGVQETQYF. In DNA, the CDR3 is TGTGCCAGTAGTATATTATTAGGGGTGCAAGAGACCCAGTACTTC.

The V gene is TRBV13, the J gene TRBJ2-1; TRBD2 matches at 12 bases. CDR3 length: 16 residues. Losses at the gene ends were 4 bases for V and 5 bases for J; bases not matched to a gene: 6. CDR1 is PRHDT and CDR2 is FYEKMQ in the germline V gene (reference sequence). The CDR3 is CASSWGRTSGDNEQFF. CDR3 in DNA: TGTGCCAGCAGCTGGGGAAGGACTAGCGGGGACAATGAGCAGTTCTTC.

The J gene is TRBJ2-6, the V gene TRBV29-1; TRBD2 is a possible D gene (5 bases). Deletions cut 4 bases from V and 1 base from J, with 5 bases between. The germline V gene has CDR1 SQVTM and CDR2 ANQGSEA. The CDR3 has 13 amino acids. The CDR3 spells CSVAGSGANVLTF. The CDR3 DNA is TGCAGCGTTGCGGGGTCTGGGGCCAACGTCCTGACTTTC.

The V gene is TRBV5-1, the J gene TRBJ1-2; the D gene is possibly TRBD1 (6 bases). Germline V lookup: CDR1 SGHRS, CDR2 YFSETQ. V lost 0 bases, J lost 6 bases, and 12 bases lay in between. The CDR3 is 14 residues long. The CDR3, as DNA: TGCGCCAGCAGCTTGGGAGGGGGATCGGATGGCTACACCTTC. Its protein product is CASSLGGGSDGYTF.